Listed below are T cell receptor beta chains from one sample, sequenced in a study of siplizumab effects on memory and regulatory T cells. TCRdb keeps only in-frame clones here, not all; method: immunoSEQ multiplex PCR. The data show nearly 85,000 clones, 95% seen once. Input material: CD8+ T cells sorted from blood. These receptors all stem from a human donor in good health. Both conserved end residues are part of each CDR3.

J | V | CDR3
TRBJ1-5 | TRBV9 | CASSVGTAGNQPQHF
TRBJ2-3 | TRBV4-1 | CASSQKKAAGQYF
TRBJ1-3 | TRBV4-2 | CASSRNHVGGNTIYF
TRBJ2-7 | TRBV27 | CASSLLSPAYEQYF
TRBJ2-7 | TRBV7-9 | CASSPSGAYEQYF
TRBJ2-7 | TRBV2 | CASSPAWTGTYEQYF
TRBJ2-3 | TRBV7-3 | CASSFGLADTQYF
TRBJ1-5 | TRBV27 | CASSLGVPGRQPQHF
TRBJ2-1 | TRBV7-3 | CASSYRRDYNEQFF
TRBJ2-7 | TRBV5-8 | CASSPRGRESYEQYF